One and the same sample provided the 31 T cell receptor beta chains below, sequenced in a study of blood T cell repertoires in COVID-19. Data came from immunoSEQ multiplex PCR; TCRdb stores just in-frame clones and leaves some out. This sample has approximately 71,000 clones, with roughly 78% found just once. The sample consisted of peripheral blood. All receptors derive from a man in his fifties or sixties with active or convalescent COVID-19.

The chain is built from TRBV5-4 and TRBJ1-1; D is undetermined. Germline CDR1 reads SGHNT; CDR2 reads YYREEE (reference sequence). The CDR3 loop spans 16 amino acids. Trimming cost V 0 bases and J 7 bases, with 19 bases left between them. CDR3 protein: CASSLGRGGRGYEAFF. CDR3 sequence (DNA): TGTGCCAGCAGCTTGGGGCGAGGAGGGCGCGGGTATGAAGCTTTCTTT.

V usage is TRBV6-5 and J usage is TRBJ2-4; a weak D match, TRBD1 (6 bases). V lost 5 bases, J lost 6 bases, and 14 bases lay in between. CDR3 length equals 14 residues. Germline CDR1 MNHEY, CDR2 SVGAGI. The CDR3 sequence is CASSPGVVGNIQYF. The CDR3 DNA follows: TGTGCCAGCAGTCCAGGGGTTGTCGGAAACATTCAGTACTTC.

V gene TRBV7-3 combines with J gene TRBJ2-5; a possible D gene is TRBD2 (6 bases). Trimming took 0 bases from V and 7 from J, leaving 9 bases between them. Per the germline V gene, CDR1 is SGHTA and CDR2 is FQGTGA. The CDR3 is 13 amino acids. The CDR3 sequence: CASSLTPGGTQYF. For the CDR3, the DNA is TGTGCCAGCAGCTTAACTCCCGGGGGGACCCAGTACTTC.

The rearrangement links TRBV5-1 to TRBJ1-3; D is possibly TRBD1 (5 bases). Germline V gives CDR1 SGHRS, CDR2 YFSETQ. The CDR3 runs 14 residues. V was cut by 0 bases and J by 4 bases, with 8 bases left in between. CDR3: CASSLGTSGNTIYF. CDR3 in DNA: TGCGCCAGCAGCTTGGGGACATCAGGAAACACCATATATTTT.

The chain has TRBV28 and TRBJ1-2, with 11 nucleotides matching TRBD1. Germline V gives CDR1 MDHEN, CDR2 SYDVKM. The CDR3 length is 15 residues. The J segment lost 5 bases and the V segment lost 4 bases, leaving 6 bases of the junction unmatched. Here the CDR3 reads CASSSAGTGGYGYTF. The CDR3 DNA follows: TGTGCCAGCAGTTCTGCCGGGACAGGGGGATATGGCTACACCTTC.

This clone was recorded only once. DNA of the CDR3: TGCGCCAGCAGCCCCGGACAGGCCAGGGATACGCAGTATTTT. Amino acid sequence: CASSPGQARDTQYF. The rearrangement uses TRBV5-1 and TRBJ2-3; TRBD1 matches at 7 bases. Germline values: CDR1 SGHRS, CDR2 YFSETQ. Trimming at V came to 4 bases and at J to 6 bases, leaving 8 bases not matched to a gene. The CDR3 contains 14 residues.

The gene calls are TRBV19 and TRBJ2-7, with D possibly TRBD2 on 5 matching bases. In germline, CDR1 is LNHDA, CDR2 SQIVND (reference sequence). The CDR3 loop spans 15 amino acids. Trimming took 3 bases from V and 1 from J, leaving 13 bases between them. The CDR3 region has the DNA TGTGCCAGTAGTATGACCGGGGTTCAGTCCTACGAGCAGTACTTC. Amino acid sequence: CASSMTGVQSYEQYF.

The gene calls are TRBV4-1 and TRBJ1-4; TRBD1 might be the D (6 bases). Germline-derived CDR1 and CDR2 are MGHRA and YSYEKL. V was cut by 1 base and J by 6 bases, with 9 bases left in between. This CDR3 is built from 14 residues. CDR3 DNA sequence: TGCGCCAGCAGCCAAGCCAGGGGTGATGAAAAACTGTTTTTT. Translating it yields CASSQARGDEKLFF.

This rearrangement joins TRBV15 to TRBJ2-1, with 10 positions matching TRBD2. The J segment lost 7 bases and the V segment lost 0 bases, leaving 9 bases of the junction unmatched. This CDR3 is 17 amino acids long. The germline V gene has CDR1 LNHNV and CDR2 YYDKDF (reference sequence). The CDR3 spells CATSRDKAGGPLNEQFF. DNA of the CDR3: TGTGCCACCAGCAGAGATAAAGCGGGGGGGCCTTTAAATGAGCAGTTCTTC.

The V call is TRBV21-1, the J call TRBJ1-6. TRBV21-1 is a pseudogene. The CDR3 is 15 residues long. CDR3 coding DNA: TGTGCCAGCAGTATGGGGAGCTCCTATAATTCACCCCTCCACTTT. Translation: CASSMGSSYNSPLHF.

Only one count was recorded for this clone. The V and J genes are TRBV7-8 and TRBJ1-1, with 7 bases aligning to TRBD1. Germline CDR1 and CDR2: SGHVS and FQNEAQ. The V gene end was trimmed by 5 bases and the J gene end by 4 bases; junction bases not matched to a gene: 4. The CDR3 consists of 13 residues. Written as DNA, the CDR3 is TGTGCCAGCAGCCCGACAGGGCCCACTGAAGCTTTCTTT. Translating it yields CASSPTGPTEAFF.

The chain couples TRBV28 to TRBJ1-2; weak D call: TRBD1 (5 bases). This CDR3 comprises 14 residues. V lost 3 bases and J 4 bases, leaving 12 bases between the germline ends. Germline CDR1 and CDR2: MDHEN and SYDVKM. As DNA, the CDR3 is TGTGCCAGCAGTTTGGCCCAGGGAACCTATGGCTACACCTTC. It is translated as CASSLAQGTYGYTF.

This sequence joins TRBV7-9 and TRBJ1-2; D gene uncertain. The CDR3 contains 12 residues. The germline V gene has CDR1 SEHNR and CDR2 FQNEAQ (reference sequence). The V gene lost 0 bases and the J gene lost 8 bases, with 7 bases spanning the gap. The chain's CDR3 is CASSLAPGGYTF. In nucleotides, the CDR3 is TGTGCCAGCAGCTTAGCACCAGGCGGCTACACCTTC. Together with reference TRBV7-9 and TRBJ1-2, the CDR3 gives the full variable domain: DTGVSQNPRHKITKRGQNVTFRCDPISEHNRLYWYRQTLGQGPEFLTYFQNEAQLEKSRLLSDRFSAERPKGSFSTLEIQRTEQGDSAMYLCASSLAPGGYTFGSGTRLTVV.

Only a few counts were recorded for this clone. Other DNA sequences of this sample code for an identical CDR3. V gene TRBV13 combines with J gene TRBJ2-5; 10 bases agree with TRBD2. The CDR3 totals 14 residues. CDR1 is PRHDT and CDR2 is FYEKMQ in the germline V gene (reference sequence). V lost 4 bases to trimming and J lost 4 bases; unmatched junction nucleotides: 3. CDR3: CASSWTSGGETQYF. The DNA for the CDR3 is TGTGCCAGCAGCTGGACTAGCGGTGGAGAGACCCAGTACTTC. Variable domain in full (rest from reference TRBV13 and TRBJ2-5): AAGVIQSPRHLIKEKRETATLKCYPIPRHDTVYWYQQGPGQDPQFLISFYEKMQSDKGSIPDRFSAQQFSDYHSELNMSSLELGDSALYFCASSWTSGGETQYFGPGTRLLVL.

J is TRBJ1-6 and V is TRBV3-1 (or the pseudogene TRBV3-2); D gene unclear. The CDR3 consists of 15 residues. Per germline, CDR1 LGHDT and CDR2 YNNKEL (reference sequence). V lost 0 bases to trimming and J lost 7 bases, with 10 bases between them. In DNA form, the CDR3 reads TGTGCCAGCAGCCAAGAAACCAGTTTCAATTCACCCCTCCACTTT. This translates into CASSQETSFNSPLHF.

The chain combines TRBV3-1 (or the pseudogene TRBV3-2) with TRBJ2-3, with 14 bases identical to TRBD2. CDR1 is LGHDT, CDR2 YNNKEL, per germline (reference sequence). The J segment lost 4 bases and the V segment lost 6 bases, leaving 6 bases of the junction unmatched. The CDR3 totals 16 residues. CDR3 region: CASSRLAGGLSDTQYF. The DNA of the CDR3 is TGTGCCAGCAGTCGACTAGCGGGGGGGCTTTCAGATACGCAGTATTTT.

This rearrangement joins TRBV28 to TRBJ2-2; D gene uncertain. The germline V and J ends were trimmed by 3 bases and 6 bases, with 14 bases remaining between them. CDR3 length: 15 residues. Germline loops: CDR1 MDHEN, CDR2 SYDVKM. Here the CDR3 DNA reads TGTGCCAGCAGTTTTCCTCCCCCGCCGGCCGGGGAGCTGTTTTTT. Translating gives CASSFPPPPAGELFF.

V gene TRBV11-3 combines with J gene TRBJ2-1, with 7 bases that match TRBD2. Germline V CDR1 and CDR2: SGHNT, YENEEA. CDR3 length equals 15 residues. V lost 5 bases, J lost 0 bases, and 4 bases stayed unmatched. In DNA form, the CDR3 reads TGTGCCAGCAGCATAAGCGGGGTCTCCTACAATGAGCAGTTCTTC. This sequence encodes CASSISGVSYNEQFF. Full variable domain (rest looked up from reference TRBV11-3 and TRBJ2-1): EAGVVQSPRYKIIEKKQPVAFWCNPISGHNTLYWYLQNLGQGPELLIRYENEEAVDDSQLPKDRFSAERLKGVDSTLKIQPAELGDSAVYLCASSISGVSYNEQFFGPGTRLTVL.

The chain recombines TRBV4-1 with TRBJ2-5; 8 nucleotides align to TRBD1. CDR1 is MGHRA, CDR2 YSYEKL, per germline. Trimming removed 1 base from V and 4 bases from J; junction bases left unmatched: 5. The CDR3 sequence is 15 residues long. Here the CDR3 reads CASSQVDRGSETQYF. The CDR3 bases are TGCGCCAGCAGCCAAGTAGACAGGGGATCAGAGACCCAGTACTTC.

The chain recombines TRBV3-1 (or the pseudogene TRBV3-2) with TRBJ1-5; a weak D match, TRBD1 (6 bases). V shed 4 bases and J shed 5 bases, with 9 bases lying between them. Per germline, CDR1 LGHDT and CDR2 YNNKEL (reference sequence). This CDR3 is built from 13 residues. The CDR3 protein is CASSRQDYQPQHF. CDR3 bases: TGTGCCAGCAGCCGACAGGATTATCAGCCCCAGCATTTT.

The chain uses TRBV19 and TRBJ2-4; 7 positions match TRBD1. Germline loops: CDR1 LNHDA, CDR2 SQIVND (reference sequence). V gave up 5 bases and J gave up 5 bases; unmatched junction bases: 0. The CDR3 runs to 12 residues. The CDR3 sequence: CASSGQENIQYF. Here the CDR3 DNA reads TGTGCCAGTAGTGGACAGGAAAACATTCAGTACTTC. Using reference TRBV19 and TRBJ2-4 for the parts outside the CDR3, the full variable domain is DGGITQSPKYLFRKEGQNVTLSCEQNLNHDAMYWYRQDPGQGLRLIYYSQIVNDFQKGDIAEGYSVSREKKESFPLTVTSAQKNPTAFYLCASSGQENIQYFGAGTRLSVL.

The chain links TRBV19 to TRBJ1-4, with unresolved D. The V gene's germline CDR1 is LNHDA and CDR2 SQIVND (reference sequence). The CDR3 totals 16 residues. Trimming stripped 8 bases from V and 4 bases from J, with 20 bases between. The CDR3 region is CASEAFVGSGNEKLFF. CDR3 nucleotides: TGTGCCAGTGAAGCGTTTGTTGGGTCGGGTAATGAAAAACTGTTTTTT.

The gene calls are TRBV3-1 (or the pseudogene TRBV3-2) and TRBJ1-1, with TRBD1 matching 7 bases. The germline gives CDR1 LGHDT, CDR2 YNNKEL (reference sequence). The CDR3 is 14 amino acids. The V segment lost 4 bases and the J segment 2 bases; nucleotides outside the gene matches: 4. CDR3 residues: CASSRGQSNTEAFF. DNA for the CDR3: TGTGCCAGCAGCCGGGGACAGTCTAACACTGAAGCTTTCTTT.

The count of this clone is one. Other DNA variants within this sample encode the same CDR3. V is TRBV27 and J is TRBJ1-4, with D unclear. Germline assignment: CDR1 MNHEY and CDR2 SMNVEV (reference sequence). The CDR3 length is 14 residues. Trimming cost V 3 bases and J 1 base, with 6 bases left between them. Written as DNA, the CDR3 is TGTGCCAGCAGTTTTCGGGGAACTAATGAAAAACTGTTTTTT. Translation: CASSFRGTNEKLFF.

The chain couples TRBV6-4 to TRBJ2-3; tentatively, D is TRBD2 (6 bases). Trimming stripped 5 bases from V and 0 bases from J, with 15 bases between. Germline lookup yields CDR1 MRHNA and CDR2 SNTAGT. The CDR3 has 16 amino acids. The CDR3 reads CASSTGRRGSTDTQYF. CDR3 in DNA: TGTGCCAGCAGTACGGGTCGGCGGGGAAGCACAGATACGCAGTATTTT.

The chain couples TRBV4-2 to TRBJ2-3; 8 nucleotides align to TRBD2. Looked up from germline, CDR1 is LGHNA and CDR2 is YNFKEQ. CDR3 length: 16 residues. J gave up 0 bases and V 5 bases, and 7 bases lay outside the gene matches. In nucleotides, the CDR3 is TGTGCCAGCAGCTTGAGCGGGGGACGGAGCACAGATACGCAGTATTTT. Its translation is CASSLSGGRSTDTQYF.

Only one count was recorded for this clone. The V call is TRBV7-2, the J call TRBJ2-1; no clear D. Trimming took 4 bases from V and 7 from J, leaving 14 bases between them. Per the germline V gene, CDR1 is SGHTA and CDR2 is FQGNSA. The CDR3 contains 14 residues. The DNA of the CDR3 is TGTGCCAGCAGCTCTCCACCTAATTGGAATGAGCAGTTCTTC. Translation gives CASSSPPNWNEQFF.

CDR3 protein: CASSQGGAGNEQYF. CDR3 nucleotides: TGCGCCAGCAGCCAAGGAGGGGCGGGGAACGAGCAGTACTTC. The V gene is TRBV4-1, the J gene TRBJ2-7; a possible D gene is TRBD2 (6 bases). Germline V CDR1 and CDR2: MGHRA, YSYEKL. The V end was cut by 1 base, the J end by 5 bases, with 12 bases between. This CDR3 region has 14 residues.

The V gene is TRBV6-5, the J gene TRBJ1-2; no clear D. Germline CDR1 reads MNHEY; CDR2 reads SVGAGI. The length of the CDR3 is 12 residues. The V end lost 4 bases, the J end lost 2 bases, and 5 bases lay between the germline ends. In DNA, the CDR3 is TGTGCCAGCAGTTCCACAAACTATGGCTACACCTTC. This sequence encodes CASSSTNYGYTF.

The chain couples TRBV7-2 to TRBJ2-7; TRBD2 agrees at 10 bases. Germline V gives CDR1 SGHTA, CDR2 FQGNSA. CDR3 size: 15 residues. The V segment lost 5 bases and the J segment 1 base; nucleotides outside the gene matches: 5. CDR3 sequence reads: CASSPRTSGSYEQYF. In DNA form, the CDR3 reads TGTGCCAGCAGCCCAAGGACTAGCGGTTCCTACGAGCAGTACTTC.

This chain links TRBV10-3 with TRBJ2-1, with TRBD1 identical over 12 bases. The junction had 7 bases not matched to a gene; V was cut back by 6 bases and J by 7 bases. Germline values: CDR1 ENHRY, CDR2 SYGVKD. This CDR3 has 15 amino acids. The CDR3 DNA reads TGTGCCATCAGCTCCGGGACAGGGGGCCGGAATGAGCAGTTCTTC. Translating it yields CAISSGTGGRNEQFF.